The clone carrying this T cell receptor beta chain is medium-sized by share. Its antigen is unidentified. V lost 5 bases, J lost 8 bases, and 13 bases lay in between. The CDR3 loop spans 14 amino acids. CDR1 is SGHTA, CDR2 FQGNSA, per germline. These data come from a study of liver allograft versus peripheral blood T cells. For the study at large: The authors compared T cell receptor repertoires in transplanted livers with recipients' peripheral blood repertoires. Whole-study results and caveats: Liver allografts reportedly held T cell receptor repertoires unlike those in peripheral blood.

TCRdb reprocessed the reads via MiXCR and lists one record per CDR3 protein. This sample carries approximately 10,000 distinct CDR3 sequences, around 20% of them seen once, and the ten largest clones take about 1.2%. V gene TRBV7-2 combines with J gene TRBJ1-6, with unresolved D. The sequence came from a human patient who had a liver transplant. The T cells may come from the graft donor. The CDR3 is CASSPRPSDSPLHF. The CDR3 region has the DNA TGTGCCAGCAGCCCCCGTCCCTCGGATTCACCCCTCCACTTT.